These T cell receptor beta chains were read from a single sample in a study of cytomegalovirus exposure and HLA in healthy donors. Data came from immunoSEQ multiplex PCR; TCRdb stores just in-frame clones and leaves some out. The sample holds nearly 200,000 clones; roughly three quarters are singletons and the top ten take around 0.38%. The source material was PBMCs. These receptors came from a male donor in good health and CMV-seropositive. Both conserved end residues are part of each CDR3. A D gene is named only where the DNA matches it firmly. Size tells how often a clone was seen (once, few, many) or the class of an expanded clone, and some rows leave it out.

>TRBD1|-|TRBV28|TRBJ1-1
TGTGCCAGCAGACGACACAGGGGAGGGAACACTGAAGCTTTCTTT
CASRRHRGGNTEAFF
>-|-|TRBV7-2|TRBJ2-1
TGTGCCAGCAGCTTAGGGACTTACAATGAGCAGTTCTTC
CASSLGTYNEQFF
>-|-|TRBV5-4|TRBJ1-4
TGTGCCAGCAGCTCGGGACTTGAAACTAATGAAAAACTGTTTTTT
CASSSGLETNEKLFF
>-|-|TRBV7-9|TRBJ1-1
TGTGCCAGCAGCTTAGCTGGACTCCACGCTGAAGCTTTCTTT
CASSLAGLHAEAFF
>-|-|TRBV7-2|TRBJ2-5
TGTGCCAGCAGAGGGGGGGACATTAACAAAGAGACCCAGTACTTC
CASRGGDINKETQYF
>-|-|TRBV7-2|TRBJ2-7
TGTGCCAGCAGTTCCGGGGGAACGGGGGAGCAGTACTTC
CASSSGGTGEQYF
>-|-|TRBV5-1|TRBJ2-2
TGCGCCAGCAGCTCGGCCCGGGCGAACACCGGGGAGCTGTTTTTT
CASSSARANTGELFF
>-|few|TRBV4-3|TRBJ1-2
TGCGCCAGCAGCCTATCGACAGGAACCACCGCCCACTATGGCTACACCTTC
CASSLSTGTTAHYGYTF
>-|-|TRBV7-6|TRBJ2-7
TGTGCCAGCAGCTTTGGTGACGGGATTTACGAGCAGTACTTC
CASSFGDGIYEQYF
>TRBD1|-|TRBV19|TRBJ1-5
TGTGCCAGTAACAACCTGACAGGGGTTAGGAATCAGCCCCAGCATTTT
CASNNLTGVRNQPQHF
>-|-|TRBV7-3|TRBJ1-1
TGTGCCAGCAGCCTCAGGGTGGCCACTGAAGCTTTCTTT
CASSLRVATEAFF
>TRBD2|few|TRBV18|TRBJ2-3
TGTGCCAGCTCGGGGACTAGCGAAAATACGCAGTATTTT
CASSGTSENTQYF
>TRBD2|few|TRBV7-3|TRBJ2-6
TGTGCCAGCAGTCCTAGCGGGGGGCGATACTCTGGGGCCAACGTCCTGACTTTC
CASSPSGGRYSGANVLTF
>TRBD1|-|TRBV28|TRBJ1-1
TGTGCCAGCATCCCCCCGGGACAGGGATGGGCTTTCTTT
CASIPPGQGWAFF
>-|-|TRBV28|TRBJ2-7
TGTGCCAGCAAAACGGAGAGCTCCTACGAGCAGTACTTC
CASKTESSYEQYF
>TRBD1|-|TRBV7-3|TRBJ1-1
TGTGCCAGCAGCCCGGACAGGGAACGGGGAGCTTTCTTT
CASSPDRERGAFF